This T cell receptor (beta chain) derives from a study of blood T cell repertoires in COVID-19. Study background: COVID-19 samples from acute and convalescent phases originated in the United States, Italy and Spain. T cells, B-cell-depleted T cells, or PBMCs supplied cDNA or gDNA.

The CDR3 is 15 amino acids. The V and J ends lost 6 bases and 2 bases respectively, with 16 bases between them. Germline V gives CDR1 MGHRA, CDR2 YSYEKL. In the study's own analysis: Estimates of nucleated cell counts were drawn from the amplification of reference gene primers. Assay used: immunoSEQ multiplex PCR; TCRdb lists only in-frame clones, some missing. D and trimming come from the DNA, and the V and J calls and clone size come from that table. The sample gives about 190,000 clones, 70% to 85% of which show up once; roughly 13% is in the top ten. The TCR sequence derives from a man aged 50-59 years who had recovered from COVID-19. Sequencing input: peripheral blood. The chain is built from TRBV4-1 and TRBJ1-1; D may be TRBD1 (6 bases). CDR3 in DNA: TGCGCCAGCAGACCGATGACAGGCCCCAACACTGAAGCTTTCTTT. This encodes CASRPMTGPNTEAFF.